A selection of T cell receptor beta chains follows, all from one sample in a study of blood T cells in healthy people across ages. TCRdb fed the 5' RACE reads into MiXCR, producing one record per CDR3 protein. Among approximately 1,700,000 distinct CDR3 sequences listed, roughly two fifths were seen once. The sequenced sample consisted of blood. These receptors were taken from a human donor in good health. Each CDR3 is given with its conserved first and last residue. A D gene is named only where the DNA matches it firmly. Size values are once, few and many counts, or a class for expanded clones, and some rows have none.

DNA: TGTGCCAGCAGCCAAGATATGGAACAGACCTATGGCTACACCTTC
CDR3: CASSQDMEQTYGYTF
size: .
V: TRBV3-1
J: TRBJ1-2
D: .

DNA: TGTGCCAGCAGCTTAGACCCGCCCTCACCCCTCCACTTT
CDR3: CASSLDPPSPLHF
size: few
V: TRBV5-5
J: TRBJ1-6
D: .

DNA: TGCAGTGCTGGGCAAACTTCTAACTATGGCTACACCTTC
CDR3: CSAGQTSNYGYTF
size: .
V: TRBV20-1
J: TRBJ1-2
D: .

DNA: TGTGCCAGCAGTCAACCCCCGGGACGCCGTTCCTACGAGCAGTACTTC
CDR3: CASSQPPGRRSYEQYF
size: .
V: TRBV6-6
J: TRBJ2-7
D: .

DNA: TGTGCCAGCAGTGCCGAAAGGACAGGGCGACTCGAGCAGTACTTC
CDR3: CASSAERTGRLEQYF
size: .
V: TRBV25-1
J: TRBJ2-7
D: TRBD1

DNA: TGCAGCGTTGGTGGGACTATACAAGAGACCCAGTACTTC
CDR3: CSVGGTIQETQYF
size: .
V: TRBV29-1
J: TRBJ2-5
D: TRBD2

DNA: TGCAGCGTTTCTCAGGGCCGGGGCACTGAAGCTTTCTTT
CDR3: CSVSQGRGTEAFF
size: many
V: TRBV29-1
J: TRBJ1-1
D: .

DNA: TGCGCCAGCAGCCAAGATAGGGGCTCTGAAGCTTTCTTT
CDR3: CASSQDRGSEAFF
size: .
V: TRBV4-1
J: TRBJ1-1
D: .

DNA: TGCAGTGCCAAATCCTTCCGGGACAGGGGGCTTGGATTAGAGACCCAGTACTTC
CDR3: CSAKSFRDRGLGLETQYF
size: .
V: TRBV20-1
J: TRBJ2-5
D: TRBD1

DNA: TGCGCCAGCAGCTTTGTTGACAGAAATTACGAGCAGTACTTC
CDR3: CASSFVDRNYEQYF
size: .
V: TRBV5-1
J: TRBJ2-7
D: .

DNA: TGTGCCAGCTTGCAACTCTTATACAATGAGCAGTTCTTC
CDR3: CASLQLLYNEQFF
size: once
V: TRBV6-1
J: TRBJ2-1
D: .

DNA: TGTGCCACCAGTGAGGGTTGGGGGCAGCCCCAGCATTTT
CDR3: CATSEGWGQPQHF
size: few
V: TRBV24-1
J: TRBJ1-5
D: .

DNA: TGTGCCAGCAGCTTAACGGGACAGGGGTTCGGCGAGCAGTACTTC
CDR3: CASSLTGQGFGEQYF
size: .
V: TRBV7-3
J: TRBJ2-7
D: TRBD1

DNA: TGTGCCAGCAGTTACTGGGGAGGGGGGAACACTGAAGCTTTCTTT
CDR3: CASSYWGGGNTEAFF
size: few
V: TRBV6-5
J: TRBJ1-1
D: .

DNA: TGTGCCAGCAGCTTAGTTTCAGGGCAAAGACATGGCTACACCTTC
CDR3: CASSLVSGQRHGYTF
size: few
V: TRBV7-2
J: TRBJ1-2
D: .

DNA: TGCAGTGCTAGAGTTTGGAACATTCAGTACTTC
CDR3: CSARVWNIQYF
size: few
V: TRBV20-1
J: TRBJ2-4
D: .

DNA: TGCGCCAGCAGCCCACGGACAGGGGGGAATGAGCAGTTCTTC
CDR3: CASSPRTGGNEQFF
size: many
V: TRBV7-2
J: TRBJ2-1
D: TRBD1

DNA: TGTGCCAGCAGCTCCCCGGCGGGGTTCGGTGGGGCCAACGTCCTGACTTTC
CDR3: CASSSPAGFGGANVLTF
size: .
V: TRBV7-8
J: TRBJ2-6
D: .

DNA: TGCACCAGCAGCTTTCAGGGCAGAGGGAGTGAGCAGTTCTTC
CDR3: CTSSFQGRGSEQFF
size: few
V: TRBV4-1
J: TRBJ2-1
D: .

DNA: TGTGCCACCAACGAGCGGGGGGGATCAGATACGCAGTATTTT
CDR3: CATNERGGSDTQYF
size: .
V: TRBV15
J: TRBJ2-3
D: TRBD2

DNA: TGTGCCAGTATGGGCGGGAACACTGAAGCTTTCTTT
CDR3: CASMGGNTEAFF
size: few
V: TRBV19
J: TRBJ1-1
D: .

DNA: TGCGCCAGCAGCTTAACAAGGGGGTCTAGGGAAAAACTGTTTTTT
CDR3: CASSLTRGSREKLFF
size: .
V: TRBV5-1
J: TRBJ1-4
D: .

DNA: TGTGCCATCAGTCCGGGACAGAACTCTGGGGCCAACGTCCTGACTTTC
CDR3: CAISPGQNSGANVLTF
size: few
V: TRBV10-3
J: TRBJ2-6
D: TRBD1

DNA: TGTGCCAGCAGCCTAACAGGGGATAGTTCACCCCTCCACTTT
CDR3: CASSLTGDSSPLHF
size: .
V: TRBV3-1
J: TRBJ1-6
D: TRBD1

DNA: TGCAGTGCTATACCAACAGGGGCAAGAGGCTATGGCTACACCTTC
CDR3: CSAIPTGARGYGYTF
size: few
V: TRBV20-1
J: TRBJ1-2
D: TRBD1

DNA: TGTGCCAGCAGTTACGGACTAGCGGGAGACTTGGACGAGCAGTACTTC
CDR3: CASSYGLAGDLDEQYF
size: .
V: TRBV6-2/TRBV6-3
J: TRBJ2-7
D: TRBD2

DNA: TGCAGTGCTAGGGAAACAAGGGGCTACACCTTC
CDR3: CSARETRGYTF
size: once
V: TRBV20-1
J: TRBJ1-2
D: .

DNA: TGCAGCGTTGACTCCGGGGTGTCCTACGAGAAGTACTTC
CDR3: CSVDSGVSYEKYF
size: .
V: TRBV29-1
J: TRBJ2-7
D: .

DNA: TGTGCCAGCAATCTAGGACAGCTGAGCACAGATACGCAGTATTTT
CDR3: CASNLGQLSTDTQYF
size: few
V: TRBV12-3/TRBV12-4
J: TRBJ2-3
D: .

DNA: TGCAGTGCGCCCCTCGGGGCTAGCGGATACAATGAGCAGTTCTTC
CDR3: CSAPLGASGYNEQFF
size: .
V: TRBV20-1
J: TRBJ2-1
D: TRBD2

DNA: TGCGCCAGCAGCGTGGACAGGGAGGGCTACACCTTC
CDR3: CASSVDREGYTF
size: .
V: TRBV5-1
J: TRBJ1-2
D: TRBD1

DNA: TGCAGTGCCGCAAGCCGCGGCGGGGCGATCCAAGAGACCCAGTACTTC
CDR3: CSAASRGGAIQETQYF
size: .
V: TRBV20-1
J: TRBJ2-5
D: .

DNA: TGCAGTGTAGTAATCAGGACAGATTACGAGCAGTACTTC
CDR3: CSVVIRTDYEQYF
size: few
V: TRBV20-1
J: TRBJ2-7
D: .

DNA: TGTGCCACGCCGGAGGTCGGGGCCGTGGGGAGCACGGATACGCAGTATTTT
CDR3: CATPEVGAVGSTDTQYF
size: .
V: TRBV7-9
J: TRBJ2-3
D: .

DNA: TGCGCCAGCAGCCAACTAGCGGGGGGACCCTACAATGAGCAGTTCTTC
CDR3: CASSQLAGGPYNEQFF
size: .
V: TRBV4-3
J: TRBJ2-1
D: TRBD2

DNA: TGTGCCAGCAGCTTAGATCGGCTAGCGGGGGTAGAGACCCAGTACTTC
CDR3: CASSLDRLAGVETQYF
size: .
V: TRBV11-2
J: TRBJ2-5
D: TRBD2

DNA: TGTGCCAGCAGTTACGTTGCTAGCGGGGGGCGGGGAGATACGCAGTATTTT
CDR3: CASSYVASGGRGDTQYF
size: .
V: TRBV6-5
J: TRBJ2-3
D: TRBD2

DNA: TGTGCCAGCAGCTTGCTGGGACAGATTACAGATACGCAGTATTTT
CDR3: CASSLLGQITDTQYF
size: .
V: TRBV7-2
J: TRBJ2-3
D: TRBD1

DNA: TGTGCCGGCAGTTCACCCAACAGGAACGGGGAGCTGTTTTTT
CDR3: CAGSSPNRNGELFF
size: .
V: TRBV12-3/TRBV12-4
J: TRBJ2-2
D: .